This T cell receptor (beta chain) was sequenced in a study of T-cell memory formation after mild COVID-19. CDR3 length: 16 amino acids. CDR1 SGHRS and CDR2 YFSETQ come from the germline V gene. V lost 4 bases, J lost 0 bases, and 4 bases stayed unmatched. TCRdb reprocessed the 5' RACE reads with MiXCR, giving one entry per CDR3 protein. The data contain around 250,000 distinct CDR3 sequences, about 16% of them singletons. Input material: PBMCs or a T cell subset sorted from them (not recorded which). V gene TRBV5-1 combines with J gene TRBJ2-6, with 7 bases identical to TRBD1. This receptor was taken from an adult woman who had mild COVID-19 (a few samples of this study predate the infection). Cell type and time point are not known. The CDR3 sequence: CASSRDSGSGANVLTF. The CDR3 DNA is TGCGCCAGCAGCCGGGACAGCGGCTCTGGGGCCAACGTCCTGACTTTC.